The 30 T cell receptor beta chains below come from one sample, sequenced in a study of cytomegalovirus exposure and HLA in healthy donors. TCRdb keeps only in-frame clones here, not all; method: immunoSEQ multiplex PCR. The sample includes 130,000 to 150,000 clones, approximately 85% of them seen just once. The sample consisted of PBMCs. The source of these receptors is a woman aged 30 to 39 in good health and CMV-seronegative.

This clone was seen only a few times. The chain joins TRBV7-8 to TRBJ1-2; possibly TRBD1 for D (5 bases). V was shortened by 1 base and J by 6 bases, with 15 bases between the two germline ends. Germline V gives CDR1 SGHVS, CDR2 FQNEAQ. This CDR3 comprises 15 residues. Written as DNA, the CDR3 is TGTGCCAGCAGCTTAGTTGTGTCAGGGCTTAATGGCTACACCTTC. It specifies CASSLVVSGLNGYTF. Filled out from reference TRBV7-8 and TRBJ1-2, the complete variable domain reads GAGVSQSPRYKVAKRGQDVALRCDPISGHVSLFWYQQALGQGPEFLTYFQNEAQLDKSGLPSDRFFAERPEGSVSTLKIQRTQQEDSAVYLCASSLVVSGLNGYTFGSGTRLTVV.

V is TRBV7-2 and J is TRBJ1-6; D remains ambiguous. Germline values: CDR1 SGHTA, CDR2 FQGNSA. Trimming pared 3 bases from V and 10 bases from J, leaving 13 bases between. This CDR3 has 14 residues. In nucleotides, the CDR3 is TGTGCCAGCAGCTTCTTTGGGCAGGAATCACCCCTCCACTTT. Translation: CASSFFGQESPLHF.

The chain has TRBV4-2 and TRBJ2-1, with D maybe TRBD2 (6 bases). Germline CDR1 LGHNA, CDR2 YNFKEQ. Trimming took off 0 bases at V and 7 bases at J, with 37 bases between the two ends. The CDR3 extends over 23 amino acids. CDR3 sequence reads: CASSQEAGRGRVTDRYILNEQFF. The CDR3 coding sequence is TGTGCCAGCAGCCAAGAAGCAGGGCGGGGAAGGGTGACCGATCGGTATATTTTGAATGAGCAGTTCTTC.

The chain links TRBV9 to TRBJ2-5; 7 bases map to TRBD1. Germline V CDR1 and CDR2: SGDLS, YYNGEE. The CDR3 extends over 14 amino acids. The junction had 3 bases not matched to a gene; V was cut back by 3 bases and J by 1 base. The CDR3 DNA is TGTGCCAGCAGCGCCAGGGGGTCCCAAGAGACCCAGTACTTC. Protein sequence: CASSARGSQETQYF.

The chain is built from TRBV19 and TRBJ2-1; 10 bases line up with TRBD2. The germline V gene encodes CDR1 LNHDA and CDR2 SQIVND (reference sequence). Germline trimming cut 5 bases from V and 0 bases from J; bases unmatched to any gene: 13. This CDR3 is built from 19 residues. The CDR3 sequence: CASSVSGGPSASSYNEQFF. The CDR3 DNA follows: TGTGCCAGTAGTGTTAGCGGGGGGCCATCCGCGAGCTCCTACAATGAGCAGTTCTTC.

V and J are TRBV10-2 and TRBJ1-2; 9 positions agree with TRBD1. Germline lookup yields CDR1 WSHSY and CDR2 SAAADI. The CDR3 runs to 13 residues. Losses at the gene ends were 6 bases for V and 7 bases for J; bases not matched to a gene: 6. The chain's CDR3 is CASSNRGLSGYTF. CDR3 nucleotide sequence: TGCGCCAGCAGCAACAGGGGGCTTAGTGGCTACACCTTC.

The chain combines TRBV5-1 with TRBJ2-1; TRBD2 agrees at 12 bases. V was clipped by 4 bases and J by 7 bases; unmatched bases: 3. The CDR3 is 14 residues long. From germline, CDR1 is SGHRS and CDR2 YFSETQ. In nucleotides, the CDR3 is TGCGCCAGCAGCCCTGGGACTAGCGGGAATGAGCAGTTCTTC. This gives the protein CASSPGTSGNEQFF.

In its sample, this clone was seen once. This sample also contains other DNA sequences that code for the same CDR3. CDR3 sequence reads: CASSLVGQGQETQYF. CDR3 nucleotides: TGTGCCAGCAGCTTAGTAGGACAGGGACAAGAGACCCAGTACTTC. J is TRBJ2-5 and V is TRBV7-9; 8 positions match TRBD1. This CDR3 is 15 amino acids long. Germline-derived CDR1 and CDR2 are SEHNR and FQNEAQ (reference sequence). V was pared by 1 base and J by 2 bases, with 3 bases of the junction left unmatched.

The genes are TRBV6-1 and TRBJ2-2; the D gene is possibly TRBD2 (5 bases). The ends were cut back, 5 bases at V and 1 base at J, with 5 bases in the middle. CDR1 MNHNS and CDR2 SASEGT come from the germline V gene. The CDR3 loop spans 13 amino acids. CDR3 sequence (DNA): TGTGCCAGCAGTCGGGGGAACACCGGGGAGCTGTTTTTT. Amino acids: CASSRGNTGELFF.

This clone has a count of ten or more. V gene TRBV4-2 combines with J gene TRBJ2-5; 9 nucleotides agree with TRBD2. V was pared by 5 bases and J by 3 bases, with 10 bases of the junction left unmatched. From germline, CDR1 is LGHNA and CDR2 YNFKEQ. The CDR3 length is 16 residues. The CDR3 DNA reads as TGTGCCAGCAGCAAATCGCGGGGGGGCGGGAAAGAGACCCAGTACTTC. Encoded protein: CASSKSRGGGKETQYF.

V is TRBV5-1 and J is TRBJ1-4; 8 bases match TRBD1. V lost 4 bases to trimming and J lost 8 bases; unmatched junction nucleotides: 7. Germline V gene sequence: CDR1 SGHRS, CDR2 YFSETQ. The CDR3 is 14 residues long. CDR3 nucleotide sequence: TGCGCCAGCAGCCCGGGACAGGTTCGGGAAAAACTGTTTTTT. Residues: CASSPGQVREKLFF.

The V call is TRBV2, the J call TRBJ2-5, with TRBD1 matching 10 bases. J gave up 5 bases and V 5 bases, and 11 bases lay outside the gene matches. This CDR3 is built from 16 residues. Germline V gene lookup returns CDR1 SNHLY and CDR2 FYNNEI. CDR3 nucleotides: TGTGCCAGCAGTCACCACCATAGACAGGGGGCGGAGACCCAGTACTTC. Residues: CASSHHHRQGAETQYF.

The genes are TRBV5-1 and TRBJ2-5, with 7 positions matching TRBD1. The CDR3 contains 15 residues. The V gene end was trimmed by 2 bases and the J gene end by 1 base; junction bases not matched to a gene: 5. Germline values: CDR1 SGHRS, CDR2 YFSETQ. DNA of the CDR3: TGCGCCAGCAGCTTACTCAGGGACAGCCAAGAGACCCAGTACTTC. It yields the protein CASSLLRDSQETQYF.

The rearrangement joins TRBV5-6 to TRBJ2-1; TRBD1 might be the D (6 bases). Germline lookup yields CDR1 SGHDT and CDR2 YYEEEE. Trimming took 4 bases from V and 10 from J, leaving 12 bases between them. The CDR3 runs 12 residues. The CDR3, as DNA: TGTGCCAGCAGCGCAACCGGGACAGAGCAGTTCTTC. Residues: CASSATGTEQFF.

The genes are TRBV27 and TRBJ1-1; 7 nucleotides align to TRBD1. V lost 5 bases, J lost 2 bases, and 11 bases stayed unmatched. The CDR3 contains 16 residues. Germline CDR1 MNHEY, CDR2 SMNVEV (reference sequence). CDR3 sequence reads: CASSGDRLSFNTEAFF. Here the CDR3 DNA reads TGTGCCAGCAGTGGGGACAGACTCTCATTTAACACTGAAGCTTTCTTT.

The CDR3 reads CASSLLPAGTGAYGYTF. The CDR3 region has the DNA TGTGCCAGCAGCTTGTTACCCGCTGGGACAGGCGCCTATGGCTACACCTTC. V and J are TRBV5-6 and TRBJ1-2; 8 positions match TRBD1. Germline V gene data show CDR1 as SGHDT and CDR2 as YYEEEE. The CDR3 is 17 residues long. V gave up 1 base and J gave up 4 bases; unmatched junction bases: 12.

This chain joins TRBV5-1 and TRBJ2-2; 7 bases match TRBD1. The CDR3 contains 15 residues. CDR1 is SGHRS, CDR2 YFSETQ, per germline. Trimming removed 6 bases from V and 6 bases from J; junction bases left unmatched: 11. Here the CDR3 reads CASTWSTGQPGELFF. CDR3 nucleotide sequence: TGCGCCAGCACGTGGTCGACAGGGCAGCCCGGGGAGCTGTTTTTT.

This clone was seen a single time. The chain employs TRBV11-2 and TRBJ2-5, with 9 bases that match TRBD2. This CDR3 contains 16 residues. The J segment lost 2 bases and the V segment lost 3 bases, leaving 7 bases of the junction unmatched. Germline V gene data show CDR1 as SGHAT and CDR2 as FQNNGV. CDR3 in DNA: TGTGCCAGCAGCTTCGGTCGAGCGGGGGGACAAGAGACCCAGTACTTC. Translated: CASSFGRAGGQETQYF.

The chain is built from TRBV7-9 and TRBJ2-6, with D possibly being TRBD1 (7 bases). CDR1 is SEHNR, CDR2 FQNEAQ, per germline (reference sequence). The CDR3 loop spans 17 amino acids. V was shortened by 6 bases and J by 1 base, with 16 bases between the two germline ends. The CDR3: CASRAAGGTSGANVLTF. CDR3 DNA sequence: TGTGCCAGCAGGGCGGCAGGGGGGACGTCTGGGGCCAACGTCCTGACTTTC.

The rearrangement links TRBV5-1 to TRBJ1-1; D remains unclear. Germline-derived CDR1 and CDR2 are SGHRS and YFSETQ. Trimming removed 1 base at V and 10 bases at J, with 20 bases between. The CDR3 runs to 15 residues. Written as DNA, the CDR3 is TGCGCCAGCAGCTTGTCGTTCGGGAAGGTATCTGGAGCTTTCTTT. As protein: CASSLSFGKVSGAFF.

The chain carries TRBV19 and TRBJ1-4; TRBD1 matches 7 bases. The CDR3 runs 13 residues. V was pared by 9 bases and J by 5 bases, with 6 bases of the junction left unmatched. Germline V lookup: CDR1 LNHDA, CDR2 SQIVND (reference sequence). CDR3 loop: CARGGQLNEKLFF. For the CDR3, the DNA is TGTGCCAGGGGGGGACAGTTGAATGAAAAACTGTTTTTT.

The rearrangement joins TRBV6-1 to TRBJ2-2, with 7 bases lining up with TRBD1. This CDR3 comprises 11 residues. J lost 15 bases, V lost 7 bases, and 8 bases had no gene match. Germline loops: CDR1 MNHNS, CDR2 SASEGT. The CDR3 coding sequence is TGTGCCAGCAACCGACAGGGTGCGTTGTTTTTT. Amino acids: CASNRQGALFF.

The J gene is TRBJ1-5, the V gene TRBV2; a weak D match, TRBD1 (5 bases). Per germline, CDR1 SNHLY and CDR2 FYNNEI. The CDR3 extends over 16 amino acids. The germline V and J ends were trimmed by 3 bases and 0 bases, with 12 bases remaining between them. The CDR3 sequence is CASSDRGGYSNQPQHF. CDR3 nucleotide sequence: TGTGCCAGCAGTGATCGGGGGGGGTATAGCAATCAGCCCCAGCATTTT.

This clone has more than one count but fewer than ten. CDR3 residues: CATGEGWEKLFF. In nucleotides, the CDR3 is TGTGCCACCGGCGAGGGTTGGGAAAAACTGTTTTTT. The chain uses TRBV28 and TRBJ1-4; D is undetermined. The germline V gene encodes CDR1 MDHEN and CDR2 SYDVKM. The CDR3 consists of 12 residues. The V end was cut by 10 bases, the J end by 8 bases, with 14 bases between.

The rearrangement uses TRBV6-5 and TRBJ1-5, with D possibly being TRBD1 (5 bases). Trimming removed 6 bases from V and 5 bases from J, with 11 bases in between. The germline V gene has CDR1 MNHEY and CDR2 SVGAGI. The CDR3 has 13 residues. CDR3 coding DNA: TGTGCCAGCAGACGGGGGTTTTATCAGCCCCAGCATTTT. This codes for CASRRGFYQPQHF.

The genes are TRBV7-3 and TRBJ2-5, with TRBD1 as a possible D gene (6 bases). The CDR3 sequence is 16 residues long. With 2 bases removed from V and 5 bases from J, the gap between germline ends came to 18 bases. The germline CDR1 and CDR2 sequences are SGHTA and FQGTGA. The CDR3 region has the DNA TGTGCCAGCAGCTTATCCCCCAGGGGCTTTCAGGAGACCCAGTACTTC. Its protein is CASSLSPRGFQETQYF.

The chain employs TRBV5-1 and TRBJ1-1, with 8 bases aligning to TRBD1. There are 17 residues in the CDR3. Losses at the gene ends were 0 bases for V and 1 base for J; bases not matched to a gene: 8. CDR1 and CDR2 (germline): SGHRS, YFSETQ. CDR3 in DNA: TGCGCCAGCAGCTTGGTTCTTACAGGGGGATCGAACACTGAAGCTTTCTTT. Its protein product is CASSLVLTGGSNTEAFF.

The sample holds a few counts of this clone. V gene TRBV5-4 combines with J gene TRBJ1-2; 7 bases match TRBD1. J lost 8 bases, V lost 3 bases, and 10 bases had no gene match. CDR1 and CDR2 (germline): SGHNT, YYREEE (reference sequence). The CDR3 loop spans 14 amino acids. The CDR3 reads CASSSSTGALGYTF. The CDR3 DNA is TGTGCCAGCAGCTCCTCAACAGGGGCCTTGGGCTACACCTTC.

V usage is TRBV5-5 and J usage is TRBJ2-7; 13 nucleotides align to TRBD2. Germline loops: CDR1 SGHKS, CDR2 YYEKEE (reference sequence). J was trimmed by 7 bases and V by 2 bases; bases with no gene match: 6. This CDR3 region has 15 residues. In DNA, the CDR3 is TGTGCCAGCAGCTTTTCACTAGCGGGGGGGTGGGAGCAGTACTTC. The encoded protein is CASSFSLAGGWEQYF.

The rearrangement joins TRBV2 to TRBJ1-6; TRBD1 is a possible D gene (5 bases). Germline V gene sequence: CDR1 SNHLY, CDR2 FYNNEI. V was clipped by 8 bases and J by 6 bases, with 11 bases between them. This CDR3 spans 13 amino acids. The CDR3 here is CASWGQINSPLHF. CDR3 DNA: TGTGCCAGCTGGGGCCAAATTAATTCACCCCTCCACTTT. Complete variable domain (other parts from reference TRBV2 and TRBJ1-6): EPEVTQTPSHQVTQMGQEVILRCVPISNHLYFYWYRQILGQKVEFLVSFYNNEISEKSEIFDDQFSVERPDGSNFTLKIRSTKLEDSAMYFCASWGQINSPLHFGNGTRLTVT.